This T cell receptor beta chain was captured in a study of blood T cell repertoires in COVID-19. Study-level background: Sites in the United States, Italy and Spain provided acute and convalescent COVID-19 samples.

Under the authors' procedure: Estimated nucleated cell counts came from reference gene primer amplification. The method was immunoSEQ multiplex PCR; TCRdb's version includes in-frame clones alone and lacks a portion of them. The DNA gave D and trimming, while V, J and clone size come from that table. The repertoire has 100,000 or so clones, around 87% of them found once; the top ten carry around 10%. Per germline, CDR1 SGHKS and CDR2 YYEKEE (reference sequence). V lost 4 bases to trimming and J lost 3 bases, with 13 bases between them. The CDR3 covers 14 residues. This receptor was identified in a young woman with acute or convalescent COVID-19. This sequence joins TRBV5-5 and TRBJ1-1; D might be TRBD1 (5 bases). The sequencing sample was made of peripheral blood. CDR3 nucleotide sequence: TGTGCCAGCAGCGGCGGGACTGTCGACACTGAAGCTTTCTTT. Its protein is CASSGGTVDTEAFF.